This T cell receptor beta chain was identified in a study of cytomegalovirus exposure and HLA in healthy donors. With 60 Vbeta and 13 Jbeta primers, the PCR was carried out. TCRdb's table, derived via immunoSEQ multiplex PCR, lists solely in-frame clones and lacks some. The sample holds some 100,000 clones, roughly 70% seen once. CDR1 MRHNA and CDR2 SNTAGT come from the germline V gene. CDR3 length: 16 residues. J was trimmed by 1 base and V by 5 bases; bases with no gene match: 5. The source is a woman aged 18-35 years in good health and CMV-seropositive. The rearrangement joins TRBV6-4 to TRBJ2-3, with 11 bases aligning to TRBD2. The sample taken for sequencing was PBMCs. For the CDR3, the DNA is TGTGCCAGCAGTTCACTAGCGGGAGACGGCACAGATACGCAGTATTTT. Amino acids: CASSSLAGDGTDTQYF.